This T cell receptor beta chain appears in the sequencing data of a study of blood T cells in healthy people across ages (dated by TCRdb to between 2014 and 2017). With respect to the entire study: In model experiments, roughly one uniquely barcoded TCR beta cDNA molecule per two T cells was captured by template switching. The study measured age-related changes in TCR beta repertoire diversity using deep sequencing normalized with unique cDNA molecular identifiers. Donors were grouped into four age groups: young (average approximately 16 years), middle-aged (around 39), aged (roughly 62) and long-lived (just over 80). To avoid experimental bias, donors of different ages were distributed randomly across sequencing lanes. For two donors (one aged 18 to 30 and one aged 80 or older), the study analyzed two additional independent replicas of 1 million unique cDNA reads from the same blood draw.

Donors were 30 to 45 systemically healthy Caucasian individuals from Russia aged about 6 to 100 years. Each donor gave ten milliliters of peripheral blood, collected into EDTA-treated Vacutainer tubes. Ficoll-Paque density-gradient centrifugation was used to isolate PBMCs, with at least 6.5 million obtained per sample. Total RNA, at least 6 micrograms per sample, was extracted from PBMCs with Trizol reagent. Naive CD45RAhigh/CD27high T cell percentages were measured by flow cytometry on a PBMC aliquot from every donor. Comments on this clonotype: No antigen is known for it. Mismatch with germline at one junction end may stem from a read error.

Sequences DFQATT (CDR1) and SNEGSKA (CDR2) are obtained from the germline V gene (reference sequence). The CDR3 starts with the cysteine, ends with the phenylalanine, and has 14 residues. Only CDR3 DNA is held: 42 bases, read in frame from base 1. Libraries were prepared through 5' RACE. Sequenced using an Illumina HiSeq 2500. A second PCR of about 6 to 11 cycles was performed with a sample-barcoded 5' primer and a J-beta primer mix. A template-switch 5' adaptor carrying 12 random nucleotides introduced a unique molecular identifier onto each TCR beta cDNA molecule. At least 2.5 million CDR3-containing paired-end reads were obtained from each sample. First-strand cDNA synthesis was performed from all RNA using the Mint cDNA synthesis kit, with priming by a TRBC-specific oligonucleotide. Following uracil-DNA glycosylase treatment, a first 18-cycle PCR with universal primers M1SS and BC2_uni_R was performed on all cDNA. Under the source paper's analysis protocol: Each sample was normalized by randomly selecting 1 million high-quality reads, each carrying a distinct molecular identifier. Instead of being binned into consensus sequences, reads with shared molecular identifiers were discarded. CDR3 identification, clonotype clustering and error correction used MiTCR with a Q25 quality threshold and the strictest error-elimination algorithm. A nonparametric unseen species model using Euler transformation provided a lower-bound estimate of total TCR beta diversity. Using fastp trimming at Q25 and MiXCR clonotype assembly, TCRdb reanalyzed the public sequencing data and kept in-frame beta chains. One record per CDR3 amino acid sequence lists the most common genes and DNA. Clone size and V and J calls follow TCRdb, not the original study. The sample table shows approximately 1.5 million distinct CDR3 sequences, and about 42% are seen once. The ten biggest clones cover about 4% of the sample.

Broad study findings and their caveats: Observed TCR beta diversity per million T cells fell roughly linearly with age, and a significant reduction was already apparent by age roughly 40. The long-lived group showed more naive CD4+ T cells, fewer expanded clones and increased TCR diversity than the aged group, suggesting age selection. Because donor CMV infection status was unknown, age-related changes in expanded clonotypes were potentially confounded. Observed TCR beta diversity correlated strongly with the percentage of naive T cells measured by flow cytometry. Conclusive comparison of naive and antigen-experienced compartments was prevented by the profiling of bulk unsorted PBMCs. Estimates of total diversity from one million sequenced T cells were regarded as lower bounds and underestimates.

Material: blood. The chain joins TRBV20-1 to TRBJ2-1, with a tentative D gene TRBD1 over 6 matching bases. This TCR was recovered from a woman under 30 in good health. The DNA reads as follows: TGCAGTGCGATTCTACAGGGTTCCTACGATGAGCAGTTCTTC. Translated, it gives CSAILQGSYDEQFF.